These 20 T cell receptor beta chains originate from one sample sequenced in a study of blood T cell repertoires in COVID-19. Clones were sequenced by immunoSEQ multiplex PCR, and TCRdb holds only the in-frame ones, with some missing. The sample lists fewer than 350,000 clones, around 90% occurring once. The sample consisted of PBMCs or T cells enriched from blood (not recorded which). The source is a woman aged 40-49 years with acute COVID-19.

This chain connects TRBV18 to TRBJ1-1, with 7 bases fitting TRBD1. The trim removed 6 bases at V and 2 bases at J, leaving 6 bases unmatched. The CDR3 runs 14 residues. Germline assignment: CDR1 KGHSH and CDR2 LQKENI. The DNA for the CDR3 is TGTGCCAGCTCCTCTAACAGGGGTAACACTGAAGCTTTCTTT. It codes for CASSSNRGNTEAFF.

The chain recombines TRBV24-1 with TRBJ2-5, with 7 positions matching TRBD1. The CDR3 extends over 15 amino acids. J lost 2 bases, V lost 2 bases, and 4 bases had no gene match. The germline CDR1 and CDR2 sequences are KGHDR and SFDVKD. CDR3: CATSDYRGTQETQYF. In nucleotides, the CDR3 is TGTGCCACCAGTGATTACAGGGGTACGCAAGAGACCCAGTACTTC.

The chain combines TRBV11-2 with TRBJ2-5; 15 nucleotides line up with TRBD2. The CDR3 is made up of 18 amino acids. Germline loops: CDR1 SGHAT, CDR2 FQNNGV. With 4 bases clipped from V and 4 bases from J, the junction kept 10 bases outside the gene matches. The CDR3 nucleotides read TGTGCCAGCAGCTCAGGACTAGCGGGGGGGAGTTCATCAGAGACCCAGTACTTC. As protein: CASSSGLAGGSSSETQYF.

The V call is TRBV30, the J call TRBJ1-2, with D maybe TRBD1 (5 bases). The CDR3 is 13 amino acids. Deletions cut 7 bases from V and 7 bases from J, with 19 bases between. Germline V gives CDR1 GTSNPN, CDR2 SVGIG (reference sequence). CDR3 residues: CASDEGRGGGYTF. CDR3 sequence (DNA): TGTGCCTCCGACGAGGGACGGGGGGGTGGCTACACCTTC.

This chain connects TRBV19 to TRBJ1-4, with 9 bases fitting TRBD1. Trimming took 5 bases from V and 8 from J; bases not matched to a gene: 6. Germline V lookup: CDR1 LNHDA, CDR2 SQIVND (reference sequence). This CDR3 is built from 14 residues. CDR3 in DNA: TGTGCCAGTAGTGCCGGGACAGGGAGAGAAAAACTGTTTTTT. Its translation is CASSAGTGREKLFF.

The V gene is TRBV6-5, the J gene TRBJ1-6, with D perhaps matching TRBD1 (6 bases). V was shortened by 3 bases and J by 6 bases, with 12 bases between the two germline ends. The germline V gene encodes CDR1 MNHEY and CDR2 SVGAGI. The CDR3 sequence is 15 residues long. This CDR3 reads CASSYRTASNSPLHF. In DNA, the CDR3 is TGTGCCAGCAGTTATAGGACAGCAAGTAATTCACCCCTCCACTTT.

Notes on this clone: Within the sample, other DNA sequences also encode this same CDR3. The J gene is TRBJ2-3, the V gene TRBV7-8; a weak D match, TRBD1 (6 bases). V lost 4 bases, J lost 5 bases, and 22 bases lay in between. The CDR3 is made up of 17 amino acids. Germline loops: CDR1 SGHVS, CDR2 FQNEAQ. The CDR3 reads CASSSNRFWGPGDTQYF. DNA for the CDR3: TGTGCCAGCAGCTCAAATCGTTTTTGGGGGCCAGGAGATACGCAGTATTTT.

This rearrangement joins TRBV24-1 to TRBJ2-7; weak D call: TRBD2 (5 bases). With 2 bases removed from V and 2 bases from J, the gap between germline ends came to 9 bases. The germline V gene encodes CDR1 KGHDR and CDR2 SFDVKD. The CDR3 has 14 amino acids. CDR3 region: CATSDSSGPYEQYF. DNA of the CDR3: TGTGCCACCAGTGATTCCAGCGGTCCCTACGAGCAGTACTTC.

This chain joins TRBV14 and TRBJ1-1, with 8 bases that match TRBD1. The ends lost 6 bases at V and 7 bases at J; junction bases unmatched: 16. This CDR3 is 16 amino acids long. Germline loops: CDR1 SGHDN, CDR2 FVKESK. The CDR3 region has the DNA TGTGCCAGCAGAACACAGGGGGGTTTCGACCGGGGTGAAGCTTTCTTT. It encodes CASRTQGGFDRGEAFF.

As DNA, the CDR3 is TGTGCCAGCAGTGAAGCGGGGCAGGGGGTACCCTACAATGAGCAGTTCTTC. Amino acids: CASSEAGQGVPYNEQFF. V is TRBV6-1 and J is TRBJ2-1; TRBD1 aligns across 7 bases. In germline, CDR1 is MNHNS, CDR2 SASEGT. The CDR3 is made up of 17 amino acids. V lost 0 bases and J lost 2; bases outside the gene matches: 7.

CDR3 amino acids: CASSKWTGSGGELFF. DNA of the CDR3: TGTGCCAGCAGCAAATGGACAGGGTCCGGCGGGGAGCTGTTTTTT. This chain connects TRBV5-4 to TRBJ2-2, with TRBD1 matching over 8 bases. Trimming took 4 bases from V and 7 from J; bases not matched to a gene: 9. The CDR3 covers 15 residues. CDR1 SGHNT and CDR2 YYREEE come from the germline V gene (reference sequence).

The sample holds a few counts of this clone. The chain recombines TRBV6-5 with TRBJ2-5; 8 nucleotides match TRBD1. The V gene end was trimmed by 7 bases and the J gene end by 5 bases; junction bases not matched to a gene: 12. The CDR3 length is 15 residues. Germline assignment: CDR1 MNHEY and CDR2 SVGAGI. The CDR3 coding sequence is TGTGCCAGCATGCGATCAGGGGGCTTAGGGGAGACCCAGTACTTC. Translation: CASMRSGGLGETQYF.

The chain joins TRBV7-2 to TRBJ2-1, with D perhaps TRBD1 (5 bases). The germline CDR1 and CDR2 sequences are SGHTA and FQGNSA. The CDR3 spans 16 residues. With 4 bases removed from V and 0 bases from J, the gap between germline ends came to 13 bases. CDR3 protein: CASSYQQATSYNEQFF. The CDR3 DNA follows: TGTGCCAGCAGCTACCAACAGGCGACCTCCTACAATGAGCAGTTCTTC.

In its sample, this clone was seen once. CDR3 bases: TGCGCCAGCAGTCAACCCATGAACCTGGACAGCTACGAGCAGTACTTC. Amino acid sequence: CASSQPMNLDSYEQYF. The chain is built from TRBV23-1 and TRBJ2-7; possible D gene TRBD1, 6 bases. Being an ORF, TRBV23-1 has a function that is uncertain. This CDR3 region has 16 residues. V shed 2 bases and J shed 3 bases, with 17 bases lying between them.

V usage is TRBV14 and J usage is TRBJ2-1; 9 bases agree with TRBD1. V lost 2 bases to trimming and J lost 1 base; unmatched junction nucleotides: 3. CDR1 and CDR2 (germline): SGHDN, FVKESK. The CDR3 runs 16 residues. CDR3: CASSQPGQGSYNEQFF. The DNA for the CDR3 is TGTGCCAGCAGCCAACCGGGACAGGGTTCCTACAATGAGCAGTTCTTC.

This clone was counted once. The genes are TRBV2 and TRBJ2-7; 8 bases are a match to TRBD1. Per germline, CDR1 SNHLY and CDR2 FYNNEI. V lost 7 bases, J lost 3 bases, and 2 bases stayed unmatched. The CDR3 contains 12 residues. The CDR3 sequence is CASIGQGYEQYF. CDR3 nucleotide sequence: TGTGCCAGCATCGGACAGGGCTACGAGCAGTACTTC.

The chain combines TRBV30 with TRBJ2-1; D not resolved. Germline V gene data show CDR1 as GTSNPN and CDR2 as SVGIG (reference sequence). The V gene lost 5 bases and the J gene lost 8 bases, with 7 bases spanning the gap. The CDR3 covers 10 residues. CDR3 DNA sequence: TGTGCCTGGGGTCGGGATGAGCAGTTCTTC. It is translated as CAWGRDEQFF.

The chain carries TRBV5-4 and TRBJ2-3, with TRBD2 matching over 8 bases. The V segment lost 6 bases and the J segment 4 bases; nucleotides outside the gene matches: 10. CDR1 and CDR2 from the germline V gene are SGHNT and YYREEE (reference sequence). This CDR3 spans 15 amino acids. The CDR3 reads CASNSGGLRSDTQYF. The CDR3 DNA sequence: TGTGCCAGCAACTCGGGGGGGCTCAGGTCAGATACGCAGTATTTT. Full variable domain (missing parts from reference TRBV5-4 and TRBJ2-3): ETGVTQSPTHLIKTRGQQVTLRCSSQSGHNTVSWYQQALGQGPQFIFQYYREEENGRGNFPPRFSGLQFPNYSSELNVNALELDDSALYLCASNSGGLRSDTQYFGPGTRLTVL.

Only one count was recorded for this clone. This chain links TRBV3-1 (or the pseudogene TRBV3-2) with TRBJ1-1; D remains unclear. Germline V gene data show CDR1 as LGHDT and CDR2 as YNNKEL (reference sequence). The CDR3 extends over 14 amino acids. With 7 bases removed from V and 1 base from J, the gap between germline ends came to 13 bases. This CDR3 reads CASTSRRPNTEAFF. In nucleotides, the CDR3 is TGTGCCAGCACCTCGCGCAGGCCGAACACTGAAGCTTTCTTT.

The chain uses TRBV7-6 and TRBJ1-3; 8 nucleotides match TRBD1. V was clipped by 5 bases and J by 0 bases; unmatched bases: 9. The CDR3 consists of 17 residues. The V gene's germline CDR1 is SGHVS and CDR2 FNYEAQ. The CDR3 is CASSLRQGSGSGNTIYF. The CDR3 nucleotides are TGTGCCAGCAGCCTCCGACAGGGGTCCGGCTCTGGAAACACCATATATTTT.